This TCR beta chain appears in the sequencing data of a study of monozygotic twins with inflammatory bowel disease. TCRdb re-called the 5' RACE reads, yielding one record per CDR3 amino acid sequence without DNA. This repertoire comprises 350,000 to 550,000 distinct CDR3 sequences; its ten largest clones make up roughly 2.2%. A note on this clonotype: Its antigen is as yet unknown.

Whole-study results and caveats: Healthy co-twins showed greater TCRbeta diversity (inverse Simpson) than IBD patients.

Germline V gives CDR1 SGHRS, CDR2 YFSETQ. The CDR3 loop spans 17 amino acids. What was sequenced was blood. The V and J genes are TRBV5-1 and TRBJ2-1; the TCRdb call, TRBD2, lacks DNA for checking. The origin of this receptor is a human donor with ulcerative colitis or Crohn's disease, or a healthy co-twin of an affected twin (not recorded which). The CDR3: CASSLGTSGVFNNEQFF.